These 8 T cell receptor beta chains were sequenced from one sample in a study of blood T cell repertoires in COVID-19. Measured with immunoSEQ multiplex PCR; TCRdb has only the in-frame clones, and not every one. In the table there are some 530,000 clones, about 85% of which are singletons. Sample: PBMCs or T cells enriched from blood (not recorded which). Source of these receptors: a woman in her sixties who had recovered from COVID-19.

The chain carries TRBV13 and TRBJ2-7; 9 bases are shared with TRBD1. After removal of 3 bases from V and 10 bases from J, the junction contained 10 bases not matched to a gene. Per germline, CDR1 PRHDT and CDR2 FYEKMQ (reference sequence). The CDR3 contains 14 residues. The CDR3 DNA is TGTGCCAGCAGCTTGAGGGGACAGGGAGCGGATCAGTACTTC. It yields the protein CASSLRGQGADQYF.

V usage is TRBV7-2 and J usage is TRBJ2-5; TRBD1 matches at 9 bases. The trim removed 3 bases at V and 4 bases at J, leaving 9 bases unmatched. The CDR3 is made up of 16 amino acids. Germline-derived CDR1 and CDR2 are SGHTA and FQGNSA. The CDR3 coding sequence is TGTGCCAGCAGCTTGATCCTGGGACAGGGCATAGAGACCCAGTACTTC. Translation: CASSLILGQGIETQYF.

The chain joins TRBV11-3 to TRBJ2-3; the D gene is possibly TRBD1 (6 bases). Trimming cost V 0 bases and J 2 bases, with 12 bases left between them. This CDR3 has 16 amino acids. The germline CDR1 and CDR2 sequences are SGHNT and YENEEA. This chain's CDR3 is CASSLDLGQTTDTQYF. The CDR3 region has the DNA TGTGCCAGCAGCTTAGATTTGGGACAAACCACAGATACGCAGTATTTT.

The chain links TRBV4-1 to TRBJ2-5; 15 bases map to TRBD2. This CDR3 contains 17 residues. Germline V lookup: CDR1 MGHRA, CDR2 YSYEKL. Trimming cost V 4 bases and J 0 bases; bases outside gene matches: 3. The CDR3 region has the DNA TGCGCCAGCAGCCGCGGACTAGCGGGGGGGAACCAAGAGACCCAGTACTTC. Translated, it gives CASSRGLAGGNQETQYF.

The V and J genes are TRBV7-9 and TRBJ1-4; D is ambiguous. Germline values: CDR1 SEHNR, CDR2 FQNEAQ (reference sequence). CDR3 length equals 13 residues. V gave up 5 bases and J gave up 3 bases, with 7 bases separating them. This CDR3 reads CASSRGANEKLFF. The CDR3, as DNA: TGTGCCAGCAGCCGGGGAGCTAATGAAAAACTGTTTTTT.

This sequence joins TRBV4-1 and TRBJ1-5; D is uncertain. Trimming cost V 3 bases and J 4 bases, with 4 bases left between them. CDR3 length equals 12 residues. Germline values: CDR1 MGHRA, CDR2 YSYEKL. The CDR3 nucleotides read TGCGCCAGCAGCCACATTAATCAGCCCCAGCATTTT. It codes for CASSHINQPQHF.

The genes are TRBV18 and TRBJ1-6; 8 bases fit TRBD1. The CDR3 covers 15 residues. CDR1 and CDR2 (germline): KGHSH, LQKENI. With V trimmed by 5 bases and J by 7 bases, 7 bases remained unmatched. DNA of the CDR3: TGTGCCAGCTCAACAATGGGACAGGTCAATTCACCCCTCCACTTT. This gives the protein CASSTMGQVNSPLHF. The full variable domain, its missing parts supplied by reference TRBV18 and TRBJ1-6, is NAGVMQNPRHLVRRRGQEARLRCSPMKGHSHVYWYRQLPEEGLKFMVYLQKENIIDESGMPKERFSAEFPKEGPSILRIQQVVRGDSAAYFCASSTMGQVNSPLHFGNGTRLTVT.

This CDR3 reads CASSLVVGGTEAFF. The CDR3 bases are TGTGCCAGCAGCTTGGTGGTCGGGGGCACTGAAGCTTTCTTT. V gene TRBV11-2 combines with J gene TRBJ1-1; maybe TRBD1 (5 bases). V was shortened by 3 bases and J by 4 bases, with 12 bases between the two germline ends. CDR3 length: 14 amino acids. Germline V gene sequence: CDR1 SGHAT, CDR2 FQNNGV.